This T cell receptor beta chain derives from a study of cytomegalovirus exposure and HLA in healthy donors. The donors gave bone marrow, and they were healthy. General study results and limits: Cytomegalovirus association was listed for around 180 TCR beta chains. Most TCRs appeared rarely, but some public TCRs recurred in many donors. HLA-A and HLA-B allele assignments for most subjects were reportedly predicted accurately using TCR beta sequences.

Note on this clone: Its antigen is unidentified.

CDR1 is SGHRS, CDR2 YFSETQ, per germline. The CDR3 sequence is 15 residues long. Trimming left V 0 bases short and J 5 bases short, with 14 bases between. The PCR ran on 60 Vbeta and 13 Jbeta primers. The assay was immunoSEQ multiplex PCR, and TCRdb's table has in-frame clones only and misses some. The sample totals some 200,000 clones. Sequencing was carried out using PBMCs. The clonotype comes from a boy aged 5-17 years in good health and CMV-seronegative. The rearrangement links TRBV5-1 to TRBJ1-2; D is undetermined. The CDR3 region has the DNA TGCGCCAGCAGCTTGGAGAAGGCAGGCCAATATGGCTACACCTTC. Its protein is CASSLEKAGQYGYTF.